Reported below is one TCR beta chain. This record belongs to a study of response to subunit inactivated influenza vaccine. TCRdb recomputed calls from the RT-PCR reads with MiXCR, one row per CDR3 protein. The sample holds 500,000 to 550,000 distinct CDR3 sequences, 20% to 25% seen once. The CDR3 has 13 amino acids. Germline CDR1 and CDR2: SQVTM and ANQGSEA. Trimming took off 6 bases at V and 1 base at J, with 12 bases between the two ends. The same specimen was also included in a second study, on T cells expressing NK-cell markers. As that study records: As the method of synthesis, 5'RACE template switching with UMIs yielded TCR beta cDNA. Several experiments added an anti-gamma-delta TCR antibody to sort only alpha-beta TCR T cells. Leadership of the CD3+CD56-NKG2C+ fraction also belonged to these clonotypes in four donors. Questions lingered over whether expanded NKG2C+ T cell clones were HCMV-specific.

This chain links TRBV29-1 with TRBJ1-1, with a possible D match to TRBD1 (6 bases). The starting material was CD4+ T cells sorted from PBMCs, obtained about 13 days after vaccination. The sequence was collected from a man between 45 and 60 years old who received an inactivated influenza vaccine. CDR3 nucleotide sequence: TGCAGCGTATCACAGGGACCGAACACTGAAGCTTTCTTT. This encodes CSVSQGPNTEAFF.